This T cell receptor beta chain was found in a study of blood T cell repertoires in COVID-19. For the study at large: Samples taken during acute and convalescent COVID-19 were collected in the United States, Italy and Spain. PBMCs, B-cell-depleted T cells, or T cells were the source of the cDNA or gDNA that made up the material.

Per the original methods: Amplification from reference gene primers served as the basis for estimated nucleated cell counts. Clones were read by immunoSEQ multiplex PCR, and TCRdb kept only the in-frame ones, dropping some. That table supplies the V and J calls and clone size; D and trimming were determined from the DNA. The sample lists about 87,000 clones, 70% to 85% occurring once. V lost 1 base, J lost 0 bases, and 10 bases lay in between. The CDR3 is made up of 16 amino acids. Germline lookup yields CDR1 SSHAT and CDR2 FNYEAQ (reference sequence). Source material: peripheral blood. The sequence was collected from a woman between 50 and 59 years old with acute or convalescent COVID-19. V gene TRBV7-7 combines with J gene TRBJ1-3; tentatively, D is TRBD1 (5 bases). DNA for the CDR3: TGTGCCAGCAGCTTAGGTCGGACATCCTCTGGAAACACCATATATTTT. As protein: CASSLGRTSSGNTIYF.